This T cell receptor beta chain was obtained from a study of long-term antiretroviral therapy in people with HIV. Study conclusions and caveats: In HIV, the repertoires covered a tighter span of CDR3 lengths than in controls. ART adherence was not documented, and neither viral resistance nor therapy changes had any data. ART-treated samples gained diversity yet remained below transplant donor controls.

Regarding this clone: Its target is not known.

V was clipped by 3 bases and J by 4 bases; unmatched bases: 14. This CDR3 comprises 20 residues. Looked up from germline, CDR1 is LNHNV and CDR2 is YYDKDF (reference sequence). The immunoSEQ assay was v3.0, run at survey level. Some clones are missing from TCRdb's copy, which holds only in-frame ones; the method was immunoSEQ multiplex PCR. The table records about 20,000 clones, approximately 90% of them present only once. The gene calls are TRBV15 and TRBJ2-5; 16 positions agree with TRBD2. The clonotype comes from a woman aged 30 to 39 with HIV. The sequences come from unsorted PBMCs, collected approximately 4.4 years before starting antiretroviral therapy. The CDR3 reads CATSSAGTSGGGGSRETQYF. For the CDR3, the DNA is TGTGCCACCAGCAGTGCCGGGACTAGCGGGGGGGGAGGGTCGCGAGAGACCCAGTACTTC.